The T cell receptor (beta chain) under discussion was sequenced for a study of T cells after yellow fever vaccination (dated by TCRdb to about 2019). For context, the study as a whole: Libraries from fractions with low cell numbers were prepared with the SMART-Seq v4 Ultra Low Input RNA kit. Blood was drawn at multiple timepoints before and after primary and secondary immunization, with bulk PBMC replicates and cell subsets isolated. To follow T-cell clones before and after both primary and booster YFV17D yellow fever vaccination, bulk TCR alpha and beta repertoires underwent longitudinal sequencing. Two healthy male donors, one aged 18 to 30 and one aged 30 to 39 years, were included in the cohort.

What the study reported, not specific to this receptor: Compared with the primary T-cell response, the secondary T-cell response was weaker but faster, peaking on day 5 rather than day 15. Because only a couple of donors were included in the study, the extent to which the findings can be generalized is limited. A small share of clonotypes occurred in both CD4 and CD8 compartments, likely arising from convergent recombination. Computational filtering was required because FACS-sorted repertoires could contain abundant contaminating clonotypes from the bulk population. Most clones expanded after primary vaccination (around 96% of CD4 and 88% of CD8) were re-detected after the booster, suggesting that broad memory maintenance occurred.

Of note for this clonotype: There is no known antigen for this receptor. Base-call qualities are not available, and no considerably larger clone is one nucleotide away.

The meaning of the sample's treatment or condition label: live attenuated yellow fever vaccine strain. PBMCs were isolated from peripheral blood using a standard Ficoll-Paque protocol. Dynabeads CD4 and CD8 positive selection kits were used to isolate CD4 and CD8 T-cell fractions. TriZol was used to extract RNA from bulk PBMCs, from CD4 and CD8 fractions, and from dextramer-positive and dextramer-negative fractions. TCR cDNA was made using 5'RACE template switching, a step that added a universal primer site and unique molecular identifiers. Priming for cDNA synthesis came from both the TCR alpha and TCR beta constant segments. Libraries were amplified in two PCR steps, with sample barcodes and sequencing adapters added in the second step. Libraries were sequenced on Illumina HiSeq 2500 (2x100 bp) or NovaSeq (2x150 bp). As for the authors' bioinformatics: Demultiplexing of reads and collapsing into UMI consensus sequences were performed with MIGEC, and V(D)J alignment was carried out with MiXCR. Clonotypes responding to the vaccine were identified with edgeR on replicate PBMC samples, with the criteria of FDR below 0.01 and a log2 fold change above 5 up to day 15. Bulk clonotypes were assigned CD4 or CD8 identity according to which sequenced CD4 or CD8 repertoire held them at higher abundance. TCRdb's own reprocessing of the public reads used fastp at Q25 and MiXCR and kept productive beta chains. Entries that share a CDR3 protein sequence are merged under the most common genes and DNA. TCRdb's processing, not the authors' own work, is the source of the V and J calls. A total of approximately 110,000 distinct CDR3 sequences appear in this sample, 7.4% of them only once. 2% to 3% of the sample is taken by the ten largest.

The germline V gene yields SGHVS for CDR1 and FQNEAQ for CDR2. The CDR3 has 15 amino acids, counting the end cysteine and phenylalanine. The read is trimmed to its CDR3 DNA, 45 bases read in frame from base 1. The trim is 0 bases for V and 1 base for J, with a gap of 8 bases between the germline ends. The TCR sequence derives from a man aged 18-30 years who received the YFV17D yellow fever vaccine. The sequences come from CD4+ T cells sorted from PBMCs, collected more than 8 days after the first yellow fever vaccination. This chain is built from TRBV7-8 and TRBJ2-3; no D segment can be confidently identified. The sequenced DNA is TGTGCCAGCAGCTTAGCGCCCCGAGGCACAGATACGCAGTATTTT. Translated, this gives CASSLAPRGTDTQYF.